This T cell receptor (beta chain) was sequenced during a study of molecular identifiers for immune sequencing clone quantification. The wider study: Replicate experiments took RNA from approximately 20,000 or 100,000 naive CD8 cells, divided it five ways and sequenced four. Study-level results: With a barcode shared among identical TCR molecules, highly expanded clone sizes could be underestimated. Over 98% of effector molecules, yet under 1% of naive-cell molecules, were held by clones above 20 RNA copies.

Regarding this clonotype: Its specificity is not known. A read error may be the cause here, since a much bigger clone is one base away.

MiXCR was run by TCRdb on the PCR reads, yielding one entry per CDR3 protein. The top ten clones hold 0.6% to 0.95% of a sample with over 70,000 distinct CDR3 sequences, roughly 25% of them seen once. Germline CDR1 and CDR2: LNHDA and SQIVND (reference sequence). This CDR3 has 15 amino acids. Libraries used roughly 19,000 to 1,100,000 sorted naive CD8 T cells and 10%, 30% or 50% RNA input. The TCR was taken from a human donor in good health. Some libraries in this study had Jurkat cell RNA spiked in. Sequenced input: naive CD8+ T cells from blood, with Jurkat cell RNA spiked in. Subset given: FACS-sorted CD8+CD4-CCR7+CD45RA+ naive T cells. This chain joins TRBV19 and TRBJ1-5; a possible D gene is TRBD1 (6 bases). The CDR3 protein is CASSTGQNSNRPQHF. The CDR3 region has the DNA TGTGCCAGTAGTACGGGACAAAATAGCAATCGGCCCCAGCATTTT.